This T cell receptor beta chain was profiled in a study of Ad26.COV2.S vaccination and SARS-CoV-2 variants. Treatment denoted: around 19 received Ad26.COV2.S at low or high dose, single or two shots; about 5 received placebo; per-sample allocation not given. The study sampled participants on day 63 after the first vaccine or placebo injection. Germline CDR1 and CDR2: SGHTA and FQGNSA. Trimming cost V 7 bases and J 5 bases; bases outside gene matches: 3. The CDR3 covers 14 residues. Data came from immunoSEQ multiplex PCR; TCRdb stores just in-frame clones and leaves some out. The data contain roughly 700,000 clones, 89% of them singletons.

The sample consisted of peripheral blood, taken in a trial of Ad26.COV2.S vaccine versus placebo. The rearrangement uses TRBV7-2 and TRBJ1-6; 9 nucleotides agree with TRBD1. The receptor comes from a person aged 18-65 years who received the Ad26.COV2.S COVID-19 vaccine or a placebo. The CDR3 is CASTGTGNNSPLHF. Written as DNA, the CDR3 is TGTGCCAGCACCGGGACAGGGAATAATTCACCCCTCCACTTT.